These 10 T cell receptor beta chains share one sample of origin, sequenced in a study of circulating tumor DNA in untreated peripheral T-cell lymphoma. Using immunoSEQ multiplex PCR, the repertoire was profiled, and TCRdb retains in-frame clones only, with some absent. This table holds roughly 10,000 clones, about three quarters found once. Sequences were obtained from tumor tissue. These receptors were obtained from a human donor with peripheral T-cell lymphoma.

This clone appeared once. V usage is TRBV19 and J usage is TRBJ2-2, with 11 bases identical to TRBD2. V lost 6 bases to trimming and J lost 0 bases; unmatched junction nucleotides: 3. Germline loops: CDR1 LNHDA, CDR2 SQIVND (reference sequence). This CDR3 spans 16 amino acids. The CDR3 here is CASSISGGANTGELFF. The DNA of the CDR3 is TGTGCCAGTAGCATTAGCGGGGGGGCGAACACCGGGGAGCTGTTTTTT.

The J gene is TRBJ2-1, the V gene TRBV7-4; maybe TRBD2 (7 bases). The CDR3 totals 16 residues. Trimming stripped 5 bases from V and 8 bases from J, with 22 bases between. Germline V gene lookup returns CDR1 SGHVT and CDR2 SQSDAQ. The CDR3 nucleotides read TGTGCCAGCAGCCCCGGTTCGGGGGGCGGGTTCCATGAGCAGTTCTTC. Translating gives CASSPGSGGGFHEQFF. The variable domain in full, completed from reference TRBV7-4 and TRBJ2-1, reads GAGVSQSPRYKVAKRGRDVALRCDSISGHVTLYWYRQTLGQGSEVLTYSQSDAQRDKSGRPSGRFSAERPERSVSTLKIQRTEQGDSAVYLCASSPGSGGGFHEQFFGPGTRLTVL.

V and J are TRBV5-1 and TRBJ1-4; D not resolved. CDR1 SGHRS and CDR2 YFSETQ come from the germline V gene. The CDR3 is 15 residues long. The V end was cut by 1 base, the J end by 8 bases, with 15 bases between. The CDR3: CASSLTLDVGEKLFF. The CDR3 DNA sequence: TGCGCCAGCAGCTTGACTCTGGATGTGGGGGAAAAACTGTTTTTT. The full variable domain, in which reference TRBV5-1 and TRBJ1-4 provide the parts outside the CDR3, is KAGVTQTPRYLIKTRGQQVTLSCSPISGHRSVSWYQQTPGQGLQFLFEYFSETQRNKGNFPGRFSGRQFSNSRSEMNVSTLELGDSALYLCASSLTLDVGEKLFFGSGTQLSVL.

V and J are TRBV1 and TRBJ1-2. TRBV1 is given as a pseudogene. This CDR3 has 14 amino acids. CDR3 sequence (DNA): TGCGCCAGCAGCCCACGGCACGGGGCGGGTGGCTACACCTTC. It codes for CASSPRHGAGGYTF.

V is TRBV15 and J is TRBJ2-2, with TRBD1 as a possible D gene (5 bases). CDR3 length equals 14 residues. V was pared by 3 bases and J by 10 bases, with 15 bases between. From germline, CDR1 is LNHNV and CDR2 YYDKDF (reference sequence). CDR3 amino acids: CATSRDQGSQELFF. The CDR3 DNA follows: TGTGCCACCAGCAGGGATCAGGGTTCCCAGGAGCTGTTTTTT.

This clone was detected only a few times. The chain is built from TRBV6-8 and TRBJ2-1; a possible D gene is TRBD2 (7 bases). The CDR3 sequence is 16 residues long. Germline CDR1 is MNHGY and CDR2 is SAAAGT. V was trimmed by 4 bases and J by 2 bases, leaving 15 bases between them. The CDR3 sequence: CASSLTGGQTYNEQFF. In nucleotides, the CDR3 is TGTGCCAGCAGTTTGACCGGGGGGCAAACCTACAATGAGCAGTTCTTC.

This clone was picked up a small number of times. The CDR3 protein is CASSPPATDTQYF. In DNA form, the CDR3 reads TGTGCCAGCAGTCCCCCAGCCACAGATACGCAGTATTTT. This chain connects TRBV28 to TRBJ2-3, with D unclear. V was pared by 5 bases and J by 2 bases, with 8 bases between. Germline CDR1 reads MDHEN; CDR2 reads SYDVKM. This CDR3 has 13 amino acids.

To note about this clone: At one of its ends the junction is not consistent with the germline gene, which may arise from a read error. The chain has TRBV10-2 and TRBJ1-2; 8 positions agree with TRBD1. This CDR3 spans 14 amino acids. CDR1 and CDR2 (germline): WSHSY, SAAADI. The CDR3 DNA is TGCGCCAGCAGTGAGAAGGACAGGGTGGGTGGCTACACCTTT. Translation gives CASSEKDRVGGYTF.

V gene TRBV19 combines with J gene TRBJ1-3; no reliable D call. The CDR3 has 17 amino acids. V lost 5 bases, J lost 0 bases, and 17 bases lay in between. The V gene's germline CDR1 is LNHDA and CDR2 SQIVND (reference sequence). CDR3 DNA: TGTGCCAGTAGTTCGTCAGGACCGCGCCTCTCTGGAAACACCATATATTTT. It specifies CASSSSGPRLSGNTIYF.

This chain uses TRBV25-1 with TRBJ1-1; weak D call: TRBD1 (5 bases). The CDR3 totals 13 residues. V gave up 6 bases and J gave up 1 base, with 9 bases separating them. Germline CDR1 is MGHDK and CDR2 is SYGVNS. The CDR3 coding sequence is TGTGCCAGCAGGCATACAGGGAACACTGAAGCTTTCTTT. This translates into CASRHTGNTEAFF.